The next 24 T cell receptor beta chains were all read from a single sample in a study of T cell responses to AZD1222 COVID-19 vaccine. Assay used: immunoSEQ multiplex PCR; TCRdb lists only in-frame clones, some missing. The sample lists some 150,000 clones; 80% to 85% were seen once. The sample here was peripheral blood, taken on day 0 of MenACWY control vaccination. The receptor set was obtained from an adult in good health.

The V call is TRBV7-8, the J call TRBJ1-5; D may be TRBD1 (6 bases). The ends were cut back, 5 bases at V and 7 bases at J, with 21 bases in the middle. This CDR3 has 16 amino acids. CDR1 is SGHVS and CDR2 is FQNEAQ in the germline V gene. This CDR3 reads CASSPGAHRANQPQHF. The CDR3 coding sequence is TGTGCCAGCAGCCCGGGGGCACACAGGGCGAACCAGCCCCAGCATTTT.

This clone is a singleton in its sample. This chain uses TRBV11-2 with TRBJ1-6, with D uncertain. The V end lost 4 bases, the J end lost 1 base, and 14 bases lay between the germline ends. In germline, CDR1 is SGHAT, CDR2 FQNNGV. This CDR3 region has 17 residues. Written as DNA, the CDR3 is TGTGCCAGCAGCTCTCGGGCTGCCGGTTCCTATAATTCACCCCTCCACTTT. Translation gives CASSSRAAGSYNSPLHF.

The genes are TRBV19 and TRBJ2-1, with 9 positions matching TRBD1. V gave up 6 bases and J gave up 6 bases; unmatched junction bases: 9. CDR3 size: 15 residues. In germline, CDR1 is LNHDA, CDR2 SQIVND (reference sequence). CDR3 in amino acids: CASRVPGQGFNEQFF. For the CDR3, the DNA is TGTGCCAGTAGGGTACCGGGACAGGGCTTCAATGAGCAGTTCTTC. Based on the CDR3 plus reference TRBV19 and TRBJ2-1, the full variable domain is DGGITQSPKYLFRKEGQNVTLSCEQNLNHDAMYWYRQDPGQGLRLIYYSQIVNDFQKGDIAEGYSVSREKKESFPLTVTSAQKNPTAFYLCASRVPGQGFNEQFFGPGTRLTVL.

The chain joins TRBV23-1 to TRBJ2-7, with D possibly matching TRBD2 (5 bases). TRBV23-1 is filed as an ORF, its function uncertain. The V end lost 11 bases, the J end lost 2 bases, and 10 bases lay between the germline ends. This CDR3 region has 11 residues. The CDR3 protein is CAGGLPYEQYV. CDR3 nucleotides: TGCGCCGGCGGGTTACCCTACGAGCAGTACGTC.

The rearrangement joins TRBV30 to TRBJ1-6; 11 nucleotides line up with TRBD1. The CDR3 sequence is 16 residues long. Germline lookup yields CDR1 GTSNPN and CDR2 SVGIG (reference sequence). V was clipped by 4 bases and J by 7 bases; unmatched bases: 9. The CDR3 nucleotides are TGTGCCTGGACCTCACCCGGGACAGGGGGGAATTCACCCCTCCACTTT. Protein product: CAWTSPGTGGNSPLHF.

The chain has TRBV4-2 and TRBJ2-2; D is ambiguous. Germline loops: CDR1 LGHNA, CDR2 YNFKEQ. Trimming shortened V by 0 bases and J by 7 bases, and 12 bases separated the two germline ends. CDR3 length equals 15 residues. The CDR3 is CASSQEKGGVGELFF. The DNA of the CDR3 is TGTGCCAGCAGCCAAGAGAAAGGTGGGGTCGGGGAGCTGTTTTTT.

This sequence joins TRBV5-4 and TRBJ2-7; the match to TRBD2 covers 14 bases. CDR1 and CDR2 (germline): SGHNT, YYREEE (reference sequence). Losses at the gene ends were 3 bases for V and 6 bases for J; bases not matched to a gene: 11. The CDR3 extends over 17 amino acids. CDR3 amino acids: CASSSKLVTSGGAEQYF. DNA of the CDR3: TGTGCCAGCAGCTCAAAGTTGGTGACTAGCGGGGGGGCCGAGCAGTACTTC.

V gene TRBV6-6 combines with J gene TRBJ2-3, with 12 nucleotides matching TRBD1. CDR3 length equals 14 residues. Per germline, CDR1 MNHNY and CDR2 SVGAGI (reference sequence). The trim removed 5 bases at V and 7 bases at J, leaving 4 bases unmatched. CDR3 in amino acids: CASSGTGGSNTQYF. Written as DNA, the CDR3 is TGTGCCAGCAGTGGGACAGGGGGCTCAAATACGCAGTATTTT.

This clone has a handful of counts. The genes are TRBV2 and TRBJ1-6; D call uncertain. The V and J ends lost 4 bases and 13 bases respectively, with 8 bases between them. The CDR3 totals 11 residues. Germline V gene lookup returns CDR1 SNHLY and CDR2 FYNNEI. CDR3 coding DNA: TGTGCCAGCAGTGTTGGGGTCCCCCTCCACTTT. Amino acid sequence: CASSVGVPLHF.

The rearrangement links TRBV3-1 (or the pseudogene TRBV3-2) to TRBJ1-3, with a weak D call TRBD1 (6 bases). The V end was cut by 6 bases, the J end by 8 bases, with 17 bases between. This CDR3 spans 14 amino acids. From germline, CDR1 is LGHDT and CDR2 YNNKEL (reference sequence). CDR3 protein: CASRHRTAVDTIYF. In DNA, the CDR3 is TGTGCCAGCAGGCACAGGACAGCCGTGGACACCATATATTTT.

This chain links TRBV4-2 with TRBJ2-3; TRBD2 agrees at 7 bases. After removal of 0 bases from V and 2 bases from J, the junction contained 5 bases not matched to a gene. The CDR3 runs 16 residues. Germline V lookup: CDR1 LGHNA, CDR2 YNFKEQ. CDR3: CASSQDQAGTTDTQYF. DNA of the CDR3: TGTGCCAGCAGCCAAGATCAAGCGGGGACCACAGATACGCAGTATTTT.

This chain links TRBV7-2 with TRBJ2-3, with 8 bases aligning to TRBD2. The V gene end was trimmed by 1 base and the J gene end by 1 base; junction bases not matched to a gene: 4. The CDR3 loop spans 16 amino acids. CDR1 and CDR2 from the germline V gene are SGHTA and FQGNSA. CDR3 DNA sequence: TGTGCCAGCAGCTTAGTTGCGGGGGGCCGCACAGATACGCAGTATTTT. This gives the protein CASSLVAGGRTDTQYF.

The chain links TRBV28 to TRBJ2-7; TRBD1 aligns across 9 bases. Germline trimming cut 5 bases from V and 4 bases from J; bases unmatched to any gene: 6. The CDR3 extends over 14 amino acids. CDR1 is MDHEN, CDR2 SYDVKM, per germline. The CDR3 DNA reads TGTGCCAGCAGTCTCCAGGGACAGGGTTACGAGCAGTACGTC. Translated, it gives CASSLQGQGYEQYV.

The chain carries TRBV11-2 and TRBJ2-3; TRBD1 agrees at 9 bases. CDR3 length: 16 residues. Losses at the gene ends were 5 bases for V and 3 bases for J; bases not matched to a gene: 9. Germline assignment: CDR1 SGHAT and CDR2 FQNNGV. The CDR3 bases are TGTGCCAGCAGCCTTATCGGGACAGGGAAGACAGATACGCAGTATTTT. Its translation: CASSLIGTGKTDTQYF.

This clone was seen once. J is TRBJ1-1 and V is TRBV18, with D possibly TRBD1 on 5 matching bases. From germline, CDR1 is KGHSH and CDR2 LQKENI. The CDR3 sequence is 14 residues long. Trimming cost V 3 bases and J 7 bases, with 15 bases left between them. CDR3 residues: CASSPLKGPNEAFF. The CDR3 coding sequence is TGTGCCAGCTCACCCTTGAAGGGGCCGAATGAAGCTTTCTTT.

This clone was picked up a small number of times. V usage is TRBV30 and J usage is TRBJ1-5, with D unresolved. The germline V gene has CDR1 GTSNPN and CDR2 SVGIG (reference sequence). This CDR3 region has 13 residues. V dropped 2 bases and J dropped 0 bases, with 5 bases sitting between them. The CDR3 bases are TGTGCCTGGAGTTCTGATAGCAATCAGCCCCAGCATTTT. Encoded protein: CAWSSDSNQPQHF.

The chain employs TRBV7-9 and TRBJ2-5, with D possibly being TRBD1 or TRBD2 (5 bases each). V was pared by 3 bases and J by 0 bases, with 11 bases between. In germline, CDR1 is SEHNR, CDR2 FQNEAQ (reference sequence). There are 15 residues in the CDR3. In nucleotides, the CDR3 is TGTGCCAGCAGCTTGGGACCGAAGTACCAAGAGACCCAGTACTTC. Translating it yields CASSLGPKYQETQYF.

This chain connects TRBV4-2 to TRBJ1-1, with a possible D match to TRBD1 (6 bases). The CDR3 extends over 16 amino acids. Germline V gene lookup returns CDR1 LGHNA and CDR2 YNFKEQ. The germline V and J ends were trimmed by 0 bases and 3 bases, with 14 bases remaining between them. DNA for the CDR3: TGTGCCAGCAGCCAAGAGGTGGACAGTAGGTACACTGAAGCTTTCTTT. It encodes CASSQEVDSRYTEAFF.

The chain joins TRBV24-1 to TRBJ1-4, with D hard to call. This CDR3 is built from 14 residues. The germline V gene encodes CDR1 KGHDR and CDR2 SFDVKD. Deletions cut 7 bases from V and 0 bases from J, with 8 bases between. The CDR3: CATRNDATNEKLFF. CDR3 DNA sequence: TGTGCCACCAGGAACGATGCAACTAATGAAAAACTGTTTTTT.

This chain connects TRBV9 to TRBJ1-6, with D possibly being TRBD1 (5 bases). The CDR3 is made up of 16 amino acids. Germline CDR1 SGDLS, CDR2 YYNGEE. The ends were cut back, 3 bases at V and 4 bases at J, with 14 bases in the middle. CDR3 DNA: TGTGCCAGCAGCGAAGGGACGCCTTCTTATAATTCACCCCTCCACTTT. As protein: CASSEGTPSYNSPLHF.

The chain joins TRBV5-1 to TRBJ1-3, with TRBD1 matching over 10 bases. Germline lookup yields CDR1 SGHRS and CDR2 YFSETQ. The CDR3 totals 19 residues. V was pared by 5 bases and J by 0 bases, with 14 bases of the junction left unmatched. CDR3 nucleotide sequence: TGCGCCAGCAGTCCCCGGGGACAGGGGACCGGGAGCTCTGGAAACACCATATATTTT. This encodes CASSPRGQGTGSSGNTIYF. Using reference TRBV5-1 and TRBJ1-3 for the parts outside the CDR3, the full variable domain is KAGVTQTPRYLIKTRGQQVTLSCSPISGHRSVSWYQQTPGQGLQFLFEYFSETQRNKGNFPGRFSGRQFSNSRSEMNVSTLELGDSALYLCASSPRGQGTGSSGNTIYFGEGSWLTVV.

The rearrangement joins TRBV4-1 to TRBJ1-5; the D is unclear. From germline, CDR1 is MGHRA and CDR2 YSYEKL. CDR3 size: 13 residues. V lost 0 bases, J lost 6 bases, and 6 bases lay in between. Written as DNA, the CDR3 is TGCGCCAGCAGCCAAGATGGAGGTCAGCCCCAGCATTTT. This codes for CASSQDGGQPQHF.

V is TRBV28 and J is TRBJ2-1; the D call may be TRBD1 or TRBD2 (6 bases each). Germline lookup yields CDR1 MDHEN and CDR2 SYDVKM. V lost 6 bases to trimming and J lost 7 bases, with 19 bases between them. This CDR3 is 15 amino acids long. The CDR3 region is CASRYRVSRENEQFF. The CDR3 nucleotides read TGTGCCAGCAGGTACAGGGTATCCCGGGAGAATGAGCAGTTCTTC.

The chain joins TRBV28 to TRBJ1-5; D gene uncertain. The CDR3 has 15 amino acids. The germline V and J ends were trimmed by 5 bases and 6 bases, with 17 bases remaining between them. Germline V gene lookup returns CDR1 MDHEN and CDR2 SYDVKM. In nucleotides, the CDR3 is TGTGCCAGCAGTCCGGAACGTATGGGTGCTCAGCCCCAGCATTTT. Amino acids: CASSPERMGAQPQHF.